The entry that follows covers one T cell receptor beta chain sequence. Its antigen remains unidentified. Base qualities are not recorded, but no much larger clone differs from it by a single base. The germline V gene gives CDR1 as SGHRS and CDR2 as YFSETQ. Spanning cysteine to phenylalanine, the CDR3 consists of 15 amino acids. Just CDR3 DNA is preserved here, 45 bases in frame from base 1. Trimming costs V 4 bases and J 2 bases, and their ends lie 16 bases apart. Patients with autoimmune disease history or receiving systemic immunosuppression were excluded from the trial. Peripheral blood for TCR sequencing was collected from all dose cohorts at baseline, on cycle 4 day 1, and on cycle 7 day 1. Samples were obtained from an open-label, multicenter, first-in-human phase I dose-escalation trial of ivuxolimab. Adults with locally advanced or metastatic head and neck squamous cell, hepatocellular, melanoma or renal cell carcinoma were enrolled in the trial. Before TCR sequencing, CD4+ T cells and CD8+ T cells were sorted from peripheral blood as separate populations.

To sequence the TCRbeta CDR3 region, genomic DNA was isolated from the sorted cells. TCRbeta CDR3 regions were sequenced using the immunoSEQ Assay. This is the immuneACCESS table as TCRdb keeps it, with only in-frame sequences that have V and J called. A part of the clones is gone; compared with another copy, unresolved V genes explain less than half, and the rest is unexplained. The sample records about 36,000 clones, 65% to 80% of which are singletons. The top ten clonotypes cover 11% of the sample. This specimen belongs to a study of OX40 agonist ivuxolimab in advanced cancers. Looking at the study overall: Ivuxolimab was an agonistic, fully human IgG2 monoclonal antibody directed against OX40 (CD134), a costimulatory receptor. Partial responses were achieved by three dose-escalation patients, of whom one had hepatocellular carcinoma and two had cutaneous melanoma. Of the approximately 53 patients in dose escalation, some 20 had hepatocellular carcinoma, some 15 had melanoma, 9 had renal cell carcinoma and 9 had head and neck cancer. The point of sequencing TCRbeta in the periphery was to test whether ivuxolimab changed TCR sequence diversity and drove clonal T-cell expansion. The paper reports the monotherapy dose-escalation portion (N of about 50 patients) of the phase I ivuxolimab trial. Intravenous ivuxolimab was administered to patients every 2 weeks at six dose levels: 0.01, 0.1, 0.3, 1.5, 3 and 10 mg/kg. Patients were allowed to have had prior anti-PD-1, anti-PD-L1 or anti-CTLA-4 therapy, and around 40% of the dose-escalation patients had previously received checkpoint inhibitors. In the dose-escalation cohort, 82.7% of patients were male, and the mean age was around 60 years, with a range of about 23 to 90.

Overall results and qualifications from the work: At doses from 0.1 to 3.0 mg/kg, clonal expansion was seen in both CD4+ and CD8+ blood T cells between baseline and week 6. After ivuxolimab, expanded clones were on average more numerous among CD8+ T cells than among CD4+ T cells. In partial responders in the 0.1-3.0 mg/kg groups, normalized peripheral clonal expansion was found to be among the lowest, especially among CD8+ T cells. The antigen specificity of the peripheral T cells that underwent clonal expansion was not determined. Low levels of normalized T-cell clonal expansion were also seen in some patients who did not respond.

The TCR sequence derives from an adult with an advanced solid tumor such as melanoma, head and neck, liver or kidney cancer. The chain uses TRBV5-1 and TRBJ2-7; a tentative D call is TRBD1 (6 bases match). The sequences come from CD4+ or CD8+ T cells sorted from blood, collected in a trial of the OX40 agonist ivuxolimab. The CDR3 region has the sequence CASSGTGIPTYEQYF. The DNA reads TGCGCCAGCAGCGGAACAGGGATTCCCACCTACGAGCAGTACTTC.